Listed below are T cell receptor beta chains from one sample, sequenced in a study of blood T cell repertoires in COVID-19. Repertoires were generated with immunoSEQ multiplex PCR, while TCRdb's copy carries only in-frame clones and drops some. The data hold 120,000 or so clones, with around four fifths observed a single time. Material for sequencing was peripheral blood. The source is a man at least 80 years old with active or convalescent COVID-19. The CDR3 runs from the conserved cysteine through the conserved F or W. The order of the fields is D gene, J gene, V gene, clone size, CDR3 DNA, CDR3 protein. D genes are given only for firm matches. Expanded clones are given a class, and other clones once, few, many or no size at all.

>TRBD1|TRBJ2-7|TRBV7-3|-
TGTGCCAGCAGCTTAATGCCGGGACAGGACTACGAGCAGTACTTC
CASSLMPGQDYEQYF
>-|TRBJ2-3|TRBV30|-
TGTGCCTGGAGCTTCGGCGGGATAACAGATACGCAGTATTTT
CAWSFGGITDTQYF
>-|TRBJ2-1|TRBV6-2/TRBV6-3|-
TGTGCCAGCAGTTCACTGACAGGAACCCTAGGGTGGGGAGAAAACAATGAGCAGTTCTTC
CASSSLTGTLGWGENNEQFF
>TRBD1|TRBJ1-5|TRBV28|-
TGTGCCAGCAGAGCGGGACAGGGGGGTTTCGATCAGCCCCAGCATTTT
CASRAGQGGFDQPQHF
>-|TRBJ2-2|TRBV19|once
TGTGCCAGTAGTATAGCCCAGGGGTCCGGGGAGCTGTTTTTT
CASSIAQGSGELFF
>TRBD1|TRBJ1-2|TRBV5-1|-
TGCGCCAGCAGAACTCCGGGACAGGGGTTTGGCTACACCTTC
CASRTPGQGFGYTF
>-|TRBJ2-5|TRBV15|-
TGTGCCACCAGCAGAGCCGGGCGGGGGCAAGGGGAGACCCAGTACTTC
CATSRAGRGQGETQYF
>-|TRBJ1-1|TRBV3-1/TRBV3-2|-
TGTGCCAGCAGCCAAGGGGTCCGCGGTGAAGCTTTCTTT
CASSQGVRGEAFF
>-|TRBJ1-2|TRBV6-2/TRBV6-3|once
TGTGCCAGCAGTCCCCAGGGCTATGGCTACACCTTC
CASSPQGYGYTF
>-|TRBJ1-1|TRBV6-6|-
TGTGCCAGCAGTTTAGGGGAGAACACTGAAGCTTTCTTT
CASSLGENTEAFF
>TRBD1|TRBJ2-7|TRBV28|-
TGTGCCAGCAGTGCAGCCGGGACAGGGAACGAGCAGTACTTC
CASSAAGTGNEQYF
>TRBD1|TRBJ2-5|TRBV5-1|-
TGCGCCAGCAGCTTGGGAGGGACAGGGATTCAAGAGACCCAGTACTTC
CASSLGGTGIQETQYF
>-|TRBJ1-2|TRBV5-1|few
TGCGCCAGCAGCTTGGGGACATTCTCTGGCTACACCTTC
CASSLGTFSGYTF
>TRBD1|TRBJ2-1|TRBV12-3/TRBV12-4|-
TGTGCCAGCAGTTCGTGGACAGGGGGAGAGCAGTTCTTC
CASSSWTGGEQFF
>-|TRBJ2-3|TRBV5-1|-
TGCGCCAGCAGCTTAGGGCAGGGGCACTGGTATTTT
CASSLGQGHWYF
>-|TRBJ1-1|TRBV18|once
TGTGCCAGCACGCCCCAGGTGCTGAACACTGAAGCTTTCTTT
CASTPQVLNTEAFF
>TRBD1|TRBJ2-7|TRBV27|few
TGTGCCAGCATCCCGGGACAGGGCTCCTACGAGCAGTACTTC
CASIPGQGSYEQYF
>-|TRBJ2-5|TRBV5-1|few
TGCGCCAGCAGCTTCTCCCCCCAAGAGACCCAGTACTTC
CASSFSPQETQYF
>-|TRBJ2-5|TRBV7-2|few
TGTGCCAGCAGCTTAAGTCCAGGGCGGGAGACCCAGTACTTC
CASSLSPGRETQYF
>TRBD2|TRBJ2-1|TRBV2|-
TGTGCCAGCAGAAATCCGGGACTAGCGGGGGACTCAAACAATGAGCAGTTCTTC
CASRNPGLAGDSNNEQFF